This TCR beta chain was recovered during a study of chemoradiotherapy in HPV16-positive cancers. Study-level points and caveats: During treatment, candidate HPV-specific clones and E7-related motifs expanded in tumor. For HPV16-positive patients, expanding HPV-responsive T cells associated with longer recurrence-free survival.

As regards this clone: Its target is unknown.

Assay: immunoSEQ multiplex PCR; the TCRdb copy retains only in-frame clones and omits some. The sample has tens of thousands of clones, approximately 88% seen once. Trimming removed 0 bases at V and 5 bases at J, with 10 bases between. Germline lookup yields CDR1 SGDLS and CDR2 YYNGEE. The CDR3 extends over 14 amino acids. This rearrangement joins TRBV9 to TRBJ2-3, with D tentatively TRBD1 (5 bases). This sequence was found in a human donor with HPV-associated anogenital cancer. This sample comprised blood, obtained from a patient who underwent chemoradiotherapy. The CDR3 is CASSVEGARDTQYF. DNA for the CDR3: TGTGCCAGCAGCGTAGAAGGGGCCCGAGATACGCAGTATTTT. Using reference TRBV9 and TRBJ2-3 for the parts outside the CDR3, the full variable domain is DSGVTQTPKHLITATGQRVTLRCSPRSGDLSVYWYQQSLDQGLQFLIQYYNGEERAKGNILERFSAQQFPDLHSELNLSSLELGDSALYFCASSVEGARDTQYFGPGTRLTVL.